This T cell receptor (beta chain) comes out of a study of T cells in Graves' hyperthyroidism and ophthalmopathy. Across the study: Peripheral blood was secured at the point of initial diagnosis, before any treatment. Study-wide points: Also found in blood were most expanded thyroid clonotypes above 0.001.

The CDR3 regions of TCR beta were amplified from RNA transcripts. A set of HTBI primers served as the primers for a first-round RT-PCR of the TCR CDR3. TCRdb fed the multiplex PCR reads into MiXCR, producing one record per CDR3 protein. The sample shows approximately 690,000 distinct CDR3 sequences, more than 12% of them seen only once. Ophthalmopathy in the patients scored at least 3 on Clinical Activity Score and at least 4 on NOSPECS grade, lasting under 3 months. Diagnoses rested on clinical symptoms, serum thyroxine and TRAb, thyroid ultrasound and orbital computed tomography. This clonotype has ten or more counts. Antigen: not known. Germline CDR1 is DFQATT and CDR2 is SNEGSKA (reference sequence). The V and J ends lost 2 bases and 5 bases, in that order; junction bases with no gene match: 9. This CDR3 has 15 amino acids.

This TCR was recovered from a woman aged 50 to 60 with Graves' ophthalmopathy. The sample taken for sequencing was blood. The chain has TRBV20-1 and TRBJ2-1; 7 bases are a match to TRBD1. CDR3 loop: CSARSWTGINNEQFF. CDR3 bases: TGCAGTGCTAGATCCTGGACAGGAATTAACAATGAGCAGTTCTTC.